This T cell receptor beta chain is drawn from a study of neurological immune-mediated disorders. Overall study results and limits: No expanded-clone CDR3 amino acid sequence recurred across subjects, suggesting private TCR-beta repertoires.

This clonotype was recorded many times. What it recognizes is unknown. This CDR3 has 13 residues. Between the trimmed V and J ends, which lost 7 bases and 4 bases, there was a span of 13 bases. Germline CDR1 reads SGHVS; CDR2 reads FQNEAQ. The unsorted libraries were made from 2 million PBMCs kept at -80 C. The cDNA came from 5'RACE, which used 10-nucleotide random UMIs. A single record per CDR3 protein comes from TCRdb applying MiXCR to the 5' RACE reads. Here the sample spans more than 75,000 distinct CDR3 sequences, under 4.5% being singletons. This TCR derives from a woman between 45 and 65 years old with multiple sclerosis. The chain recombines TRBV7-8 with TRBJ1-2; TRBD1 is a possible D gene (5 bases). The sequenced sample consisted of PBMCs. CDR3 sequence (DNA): TGTGCCAGCACCGATGGGGGACTCTATGGCTACACCTTC. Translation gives CASTDGGLYGYTF.